The present TCR beta chain was sequenced within a study of blood T cell repertoires in COVID-19. Study-wide background: Specimens from acute and convalescent COVID-19 originated in the United States, Italy and Spain. Nucleic acid was either cDNA or gDNA, and it came from T cells, B-cell-depleted T cells, or PBMCs.

The V gene lost 7 bases and the J gene lost 0 bases, with 7 bases spanning the gap. This CDR3 comprises 13 residues. Germline loops: CDR1 ENHRY, CDR2 SYGVKD. Original processing methods: For nucleated cells, counts were estimated from reference gene primer amplification. Sequenced by immunoSEQ multiplex PCR; TCRdb stores in-frame clones only, minus some. V and J calls and clone size follow that table, whereas D and trimming were derived from the DNA. The table has over 60,000 clones, approximately 84% seen once. The source material was peripheral blood. The TCR originated in a man between 65 and 79 years old with active or convalescent COVID-19. The V gene is TRBV10-3, the J gene TRBJ1-3; possible D gene TRBD1, 6 bases. In DNA form, the CDR3 reads TGTGCCATCAAAGGGGGCTCTGGAAACACCATATATTTT. This sequence encodes CAIKGGSGNTIYF.